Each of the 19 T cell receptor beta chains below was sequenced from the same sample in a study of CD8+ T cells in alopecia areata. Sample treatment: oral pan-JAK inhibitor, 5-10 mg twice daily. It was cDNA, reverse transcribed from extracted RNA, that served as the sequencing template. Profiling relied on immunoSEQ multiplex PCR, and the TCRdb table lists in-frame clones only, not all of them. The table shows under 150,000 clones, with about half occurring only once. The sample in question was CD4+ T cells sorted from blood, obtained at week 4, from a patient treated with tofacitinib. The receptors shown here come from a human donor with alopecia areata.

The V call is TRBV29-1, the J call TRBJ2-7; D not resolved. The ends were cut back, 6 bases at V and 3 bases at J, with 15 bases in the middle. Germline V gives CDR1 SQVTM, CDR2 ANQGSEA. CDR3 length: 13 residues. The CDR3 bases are TGCAGCGTGGTCGACCGTTCGGACTACGAGCAGTACTTC. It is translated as CSVVDRSDYEQYF.

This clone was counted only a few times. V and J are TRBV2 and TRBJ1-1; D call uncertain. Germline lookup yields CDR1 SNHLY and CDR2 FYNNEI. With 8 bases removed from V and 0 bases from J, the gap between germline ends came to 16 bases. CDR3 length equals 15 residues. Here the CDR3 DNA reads TGTGCCAGCGGGTCCCAAGGTTCCATGAACACTGAAGCTTTCTTT. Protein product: CASGSQGSMNTEAFF.

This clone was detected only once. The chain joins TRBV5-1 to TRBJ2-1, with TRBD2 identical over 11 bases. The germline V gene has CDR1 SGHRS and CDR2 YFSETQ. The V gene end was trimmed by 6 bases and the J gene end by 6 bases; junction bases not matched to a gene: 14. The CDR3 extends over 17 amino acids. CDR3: CASTPRILAGEGNEQFF. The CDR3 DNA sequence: TGCGCCAGCACACCCCGGATACTAGCGGGAGAAGGCAATGAGCAGTTCTTC.

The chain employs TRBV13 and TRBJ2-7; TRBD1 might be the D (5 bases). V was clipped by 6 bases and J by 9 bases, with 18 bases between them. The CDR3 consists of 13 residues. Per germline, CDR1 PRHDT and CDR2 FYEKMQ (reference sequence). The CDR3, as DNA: TGTGCCAGCAGTACAGACAGTCCGGGCTTGCAGTACTTC. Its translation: CASSTDSPGLQYF.

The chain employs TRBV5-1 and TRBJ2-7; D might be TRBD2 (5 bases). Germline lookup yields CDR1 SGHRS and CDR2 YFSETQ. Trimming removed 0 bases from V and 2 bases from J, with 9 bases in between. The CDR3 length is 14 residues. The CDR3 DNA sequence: TGCGCCAGCAGCTTGGGGCGGACTCCCTACGAGCAGTACTTC. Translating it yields CASSLGRTPYEQYF.

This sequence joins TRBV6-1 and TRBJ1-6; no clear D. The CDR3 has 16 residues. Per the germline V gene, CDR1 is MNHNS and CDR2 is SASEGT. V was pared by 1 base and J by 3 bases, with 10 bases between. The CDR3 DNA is TGTGCCAGCAGTGAAGATATGGATAGCTATAATTCACCCCTCCACTTT. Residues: CASSEDMDSYNSPLHF.

The CDR3 DNA is TGTGCCAGCAGCCAAGGAGGGACTGAAGCTTTCTTT. As protein: CASSQGGTEAFF. V and J are TRBV14 and TRBJ1-1; D is unclear. This CDR3 is 12 amino acids long. CDR1 is SGHDN and CDR2 is FVKESK in the germline V gene. The V gene lost 1 base and the J gene lost 5 bases, with 5 bases spanning the gap.

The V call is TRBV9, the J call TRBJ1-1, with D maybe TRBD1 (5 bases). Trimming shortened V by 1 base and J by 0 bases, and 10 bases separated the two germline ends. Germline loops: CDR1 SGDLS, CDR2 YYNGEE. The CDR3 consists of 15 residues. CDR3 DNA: TGTGCCAGCAGCGTACATACGGGGGTGAACACTGAAGCTTTCTTT. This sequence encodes CASSVHTGVNTEAFF.

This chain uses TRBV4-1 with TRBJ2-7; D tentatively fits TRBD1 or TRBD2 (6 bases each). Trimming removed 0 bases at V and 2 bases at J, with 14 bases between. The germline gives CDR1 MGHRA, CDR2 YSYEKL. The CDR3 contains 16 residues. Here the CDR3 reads CASSQDWRDIAYEQYF. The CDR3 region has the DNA TGCGCCAGCAGCCAAGATTGGAGGGACATCGCCTACGAGCAGTACTTC.

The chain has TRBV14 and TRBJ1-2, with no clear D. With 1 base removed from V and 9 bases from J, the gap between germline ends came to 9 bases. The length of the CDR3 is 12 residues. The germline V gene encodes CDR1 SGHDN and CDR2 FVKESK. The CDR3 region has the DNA TGTGCCAGCAGCCAAGGAAGGATAAGCTACACCTTC. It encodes CASSQGRISYTF.

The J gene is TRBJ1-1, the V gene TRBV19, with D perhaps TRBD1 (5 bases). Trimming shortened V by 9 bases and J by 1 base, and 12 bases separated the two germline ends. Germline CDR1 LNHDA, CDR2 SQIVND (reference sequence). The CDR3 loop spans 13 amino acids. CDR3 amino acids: CASSEGTNTEAFF. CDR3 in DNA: TGTGCCAGCAGCGAGGGGACGAACACTGAAGCTTTCTTT.

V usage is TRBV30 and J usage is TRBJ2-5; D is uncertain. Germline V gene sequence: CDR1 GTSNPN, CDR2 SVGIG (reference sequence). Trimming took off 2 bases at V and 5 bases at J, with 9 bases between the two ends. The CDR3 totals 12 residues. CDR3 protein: CAWSFASETQYF. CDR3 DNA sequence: TGTGCCTGGAGTTTCGCGAGCGAGACCCAGTACTTC.

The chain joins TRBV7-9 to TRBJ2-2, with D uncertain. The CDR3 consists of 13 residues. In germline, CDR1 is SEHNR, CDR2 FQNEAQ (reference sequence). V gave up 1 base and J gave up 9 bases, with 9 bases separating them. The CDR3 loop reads CASSLDAERELFF. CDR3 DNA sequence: TGTGCCAGCAGCTTAGACGCAGAGAGGGAGCTGTTTTTT.

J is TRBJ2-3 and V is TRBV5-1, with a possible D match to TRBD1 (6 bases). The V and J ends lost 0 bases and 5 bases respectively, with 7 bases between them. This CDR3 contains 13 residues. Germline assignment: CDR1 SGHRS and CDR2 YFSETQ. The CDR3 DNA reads TGCGCCAGCAGCTTGGGGGGGCAAGATACGCAGTATTTT. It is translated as CASSLGGQDTQYF.

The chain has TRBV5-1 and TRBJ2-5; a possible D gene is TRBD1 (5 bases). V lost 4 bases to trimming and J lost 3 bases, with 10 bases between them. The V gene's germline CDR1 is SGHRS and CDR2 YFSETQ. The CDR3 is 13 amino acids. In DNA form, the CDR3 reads TGCGCCAGCAGCGCCCTGACAGAAGAGACCCAGTACTTC. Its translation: CASSALTEETQYF.

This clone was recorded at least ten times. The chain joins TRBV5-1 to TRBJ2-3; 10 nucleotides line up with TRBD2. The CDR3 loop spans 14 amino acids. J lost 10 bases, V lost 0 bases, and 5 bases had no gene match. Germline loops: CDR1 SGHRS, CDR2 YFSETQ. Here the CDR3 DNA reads TGCGCCAGCAGCTTGGTGGTAGCGGGAGGCCCGCAGTATTTT. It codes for CASSLVVAGGPQYF.

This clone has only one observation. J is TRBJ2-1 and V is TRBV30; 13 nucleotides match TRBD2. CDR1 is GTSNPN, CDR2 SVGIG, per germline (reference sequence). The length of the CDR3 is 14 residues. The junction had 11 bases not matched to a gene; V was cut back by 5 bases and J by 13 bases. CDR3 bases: TGTGCCTGGGGACCGGGACTAGCGGGAAGCACACAGTTCTTC. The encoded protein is CAWGPGLAGSTQFF.

The DNA for the CDR3 is TGCAGCGTGCATAAGGGAGACACCATATATTTT. Translated: CSVHKGDTIYF. The chain carries TRBV29-1 and TRBJ1-3; D is uncertain. V lost 6 bases to trimming and J lost 8 bases, with 11 bases between them. The CDR3 loop spans 11 amino acids. Germline V lookup: CDR1 SQVTM, CDR2 ANQGSEA.

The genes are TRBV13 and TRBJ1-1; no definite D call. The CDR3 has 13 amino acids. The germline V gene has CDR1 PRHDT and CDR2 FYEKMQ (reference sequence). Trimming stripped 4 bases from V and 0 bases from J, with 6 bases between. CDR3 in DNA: TGTGCCAGCAGCTCCCCAATGAACACTGAAGCTTTCTTT. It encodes CASSSPMNTEAFF.